The 5 T cell receptor beta chains below were found in one sample sequenced in a study of T cell repertoires in ileal Crohn's disease. Clones were read by immunoSEQ multiplex PCR, and TCRdb kept only the in-frame ones, dropping some. Of 7,000 to 8,000 clones listed, around 82% were seen once; the top ten hold 25% to 35%. The time point: proximal margin of the surgical specimen (macroscopically non-inflamed). Sequencing was performed on ileal tissue. Source of these receptors: an adult with Crohn's disease.

The rearrangement links TRBV6-5 to TRBJ2-1, with TRBD1 as a possible D gene (7 bases). The CDR3 has 14 residues. Germline V gene lookup returns CDR1 MNHEY and CDR2 SVGAGI. Trimming removed 2 bases at V and 7 bases at J, with 12 bases between. This chain's CDR3 is CASSYEPGGNEQFF. Here the CDR3 DNA reads TGTGCCAGCAGTTACGAGCCAGGGGGGAATGAGCAGTTCTTC.

This sequence joins TRBV19 and TRBJ1-1, with 10 positions matching TRBD1. Germline assignment: CDR1 LNHDA and CDR2 SQIVND (reference sequence). This CDR3 spans 16 amino acids. V trimming: 1 base; J trimming: 5 bases; junction bases outside the gene matches: 7. Here the CDR3 reads CASSIGGQGIVTEAFF. CDR3 nucleotides: TGTGCCAGTAGTATAGGGGGACAGGGGATCGTGACTGAAGCTTTCTTT. The whole variable domain, filled in from reference TRBV19 and TRBJ1-1, reads DGGITQSPKYLFRKEGQNVTLSCEQNLNHDAMYWYRQDPGQGLRLIYYSQIVNDFQKGDIAEGYSVSREKKESFPLTVTSAQKNPTAFYLCASSIGGQGIVTEAFFGQGTRLTVV.

V and J are TRBV5-4 and TRBJ2-2; TRBD2 aligns across 10 bases. Looked up from germline, CDR1 is SGHNT and CDR2 is YYREEE (reference sequence). The CDR3 totals 17 residues. V was clipped by 0 bases and J by 3 bases; unmatched bases: 5. The CDR3 nucleotides are TGTGCCAGCAGCTTGGTATGGCTAGCGGGGGACACCGGGGAGCTGTTTTTT. Protein sequence: CASSLVWLAGDTGELFF.

This rearrangement joins TRBV6-4 to TRBJ1-6; no reliable D call. V lost 3 bases and J 7 bases, leaving 10 bases between the germline ends. Germline-derived CDR1 and CDR2 are MRHNA and SNTAGT. This CDR3 contains 14 residues. CDR3 sequence (DNA): TGTGCCAGCAGTGAACACAGCCCCAATTCACCCCTCCACTTT. Its protein is CASSEHSPNSPLHF.

The V gene is TRBV7-9, the J gene TRBJ1-5, with D maybe TRBD1 (6 bases). Germline CDR1 SEHNR, CDR2 FQNEAQ (reference sequence). V lost 10 bases to trimming and J lost 4 bases, with 32 bases between them. CDR3 length: 19 amino acids. For the CDR3, the DNA is TGTGCCACCCCTACCCCCTCACTTAAATGGACAGACCCTAATCAGCCCCAGCATTTT. It codes for CATPTPSLKWTDPNQPQHF.